These 19 T cell receptor beta chains came from one sample sequenced in a study of identical twins. From the 5' RACE reads, TCRdb called clonotypes with MiXCR, one entry per CDR3 protein. The sample shows around 1.7 million distinct CDR3 sequences, 32% of them seen only once. The source material was cord blood. The origin of the receptors is a newborn girl in good health.

This clonotype was seen a handful of times. The V gene is TRBV6-5, the J gene TRBJ2-7; D is uncertain. This CDR3 contains 13 residues. The germline V gene encodes CDR1 MNHEY and CDR2 SVGAGI. Trimming cost V 0 bases and J 3 bases, with 6 bases left between them. CDR3 loop: CASSYSWGYEQYF. For the CDR3, the DNA is TGTGCCAGCAGTTACTCTTGGGGCTACGAGCAGTACTTC.

A few counts support this clonotype. The gene calls are TRBV4-2 and TRBJ2-7; D ambiguous. Germline V lookup: CDR1 LGHNA, CDR2 YNFKEQ. This CDR3 comprises 16 residues. V lost 2 bases and J lost 0, with 14 bases in between. The CDR3 nucleotides are TGTGCCAGCAGCCAACGCGGCGCGGATAGCTCCTACGAGCAGTACTTC. Protein product: CASSQRGADSSYEQYF.

The V gene is TRBV4-1, the J gene TRBJ2-4; 8 nucleotides agree with TRBD2. J lost 0 bases, V lost 6 bases, and 22 bases had no gene match. Germline-derived CDR1 and CDR2 are MGHRA and YSYEKL. The CDR3 has 21 amino acids. The CDR3 sequence: CASSQPGTRERGLLAKNIQYF. In nucleotides, the CDR3 is TGCGCCAGCAGTCAACCCGGGACTAGGGAGCGAGGATTACTAGCCAAAAACATTCAGTACTTC.

The chain combines TRBV7-2 with TRBJ2-4, with D maybe TRBD1 (5 bases). Germline values: CDR1 SGHTA, CDR2 FQGNSA. Trimming stripped 4 bases from V and 3 bases from J, with 7 bases between. The CDR3 covers 13 residues. The CDR3 spells CASSSRGKNIQYF. The CDR3 DNA follows: TGTGCCAGCAGCTCTAGGGGCAAAAACATTCAGTACTTC. Full variable domain (outside the CDR3, taken from reference TRBV7-2 and TRBJ2-4): GAGVSQSPSNKVTEKGKDVELRCDPISGHTALYWYRQSLGQGLEFLIYFQGNSAPDKSGLPSDRFSAERTGGSVSTLTIQRTQQEDSAVYLCASSSRGKNIQYFGAGTRLSVL.

This clonotype was observed a handful of times. The J gene is TRBJ2-7, the V gene TRBV5-1; 11 nucleotides line up with TRBD2. The germline V gene encodes CDR1 SGHRS and CDR2 YFSETQ. The CDR3 has 14 residues. Trimming removed 6 bases from V and 4 bases from J; junction bases left unmatched: 6. CDR3 nucleotide sequence: TGCGCCAGCACCAATACTAGCGGGAGTTACGAGCAGTACTTC. It specifies CASTNTSGSYEQYF.

Details on this clonotype: Given a much more abundant clone one base away, this may be a read error. CDR3 protein: CASSERDVSYNEQYF. CDR3 DNA: TGTGCCAGCAGTGAACGGGACGTATCCTACAATGAGCAGTACTTC. The rearrangement links TRBV25-1 to TRBJ2-5, with D perhaps being TRBD1 or TRBD2 (5 bases each). The V gene lost 2 bases and the J gene lost 11 bases, with 21 bases spanning the gap. From germline, CDR1 is MGHDK and CDR2 SYGVNS. The CDR3 sequence is 15 residues long.

This clonotype was detected only a few times. This chain connects TRBV20-1 to TRBJ2-3; maybe TRBD2 (5 bases). V gave up 5 bases and J gave up 4 bases, with 7 bases separating them. Germline values: CDR1 DFQATT, CDR2 SNEGSKA (reference sequence). The CDR3 extends over 11 amino acids. The CDR3 spells CSAHGADTQYF. The CDR3 DNA is TGCAGTGCTCACGGGGCAGATACGCAGTATTTT.

This clonotype has a handful of counts. The genes are TRBV10-3 and TRBJ2-5, with 8 bases fitting TRBD1. With 6 bases clipped from V and 0 bases from J, the junction kept 6 bases outside the gene matches. The V gene's germline CDR1 is ENHRY and CDR2 SYGVKD. The CDR3 extends over 15 amino acids. The CDR3 spells CAISPGQGHQETQYF. The CDR3, as DNA: TGTGCCATCAGCCCCGGACAGGGCCACCAAGAGACCCAGTACTTC.

Of note for this clonotype: Just one base apart from a much larger clone, this may be a read error. V gene TRBV10-3 combines with J gene TRBJ2-4, with D maybe TRBD2 (6 bases). The germline gives CDR1 ENHRY, CDR2 SYGVKD. CDR3 length equals 18 residues. The CDR3 sequence is CAISPRGRPGLSKTIQYF. DNA for the CDR3: TGTGCCATCAGTCCGAGAGGGCGCCCGGGACTCTCCAAAACCATTCAGTACTTC.

This clonotype was seen ten or more times. This chain uses TRBV7-2 with TRBJ2-1; D remains ambiguous. The CDR3 extends over 14 amino acids. V lost 5 bases and J lost 5, with 13 bases in between. Germline-derived CDR1 and CDR2 are SGHTA and FQGNSA. The CDR3, as DNA: TGTGCCAGCAGCCGTCGAAACTGGAACAATGAGCAGTTCTTC. Its translation: CASSRRNWNNEQFF.

This clonotype was seen at least ten times. The J gene is TRBJ2-3, the V gene TRBV7-2; 8 nucleotides line up with TRBD1. Germline CDR1 reads SGHTA; CDR2 reads FQGNSA. The V gene end was trimmed by 10 bases and the J gene end by 2 bases; junction bases not matched to a gene: 11. The CDR3 contains 15 residues. DNA for the CDR3: TGTGCCACTGACAGACGACAGGGGATCACAGATACGCAGTATTTT. Its protein is CATDRRQGITDTQYF.

In this sample, this clonotype turned up a few times. The V call is TRBV5-1, the J call TRBJ2-7; D not certain. This CDR3 comprises 14 residues. Germline assignment: CDR1 SGHRS and CDR2 YFSETQ. V lost 0 bases and J 3 bases, leaving 10 bases between the germline ends. For the CDR3, the DNA is TGCGCCAGCAGCTTGGTACCCACAGTCTACGAGCAGTACTTC. Residues: CASSLVPTVYEQYF.

This clonotype has a handful of counts. The CDR3 here is CASSLAVGPPAYEQYF. The CDR3, as DNA: TGCGCCAGCAGCTTGGCCGTGGGACCCCCTGCCTACGAGCAGTACTTC. This chain joins TRBV5-1 and TRBJ2-5, with D possibly being TRBD1 or TRBD2 (5 bases each). The DNA end is a closer match to TRBJ2-7, so the J assignment may be wrong. The CDR3 extends over 16 amino acids. The germline gives CDR1 SGHRS, CDR2 YFSETQ.

The chain is built from TRBV3-1 and TRBJ2-7; TRBD1 matches 7 bases. V shed 4 bases and J 3 bases; nucleotides not matched to a gene: 6. This CDR3 comprises 14 residues. Germline V gene data show CDR1 as LGHDT and CDR2 as YNNKEL (reference sequence). The CDR3: CASSPWDRIYEQYF. CDR3 sequence (DNA): TGTGCCAGCAGCCCCTGGGACAGAATCTACGAGCAGTACTTC.

This clonotype showed up many times. This chain connects TRBV28 to TRBJ1-5; a weak D match, TRBD1 (5 bases). V was pared by 3 bases and J by 0 bases, with 12 bases between. Germline CDR1 is MDHEN and CDR2 is SYDVKM. There are 16 residues in the CDR3. The CDR3 sequence: CASSFGAEYSNQPQHF. The CDR3 coding sequence is TGTGCCAGCAGTTTTGGGGCGGAATATAGCAATCAGCCCCAGCATTTT.

Concerning this clonotype: This likely comes from a read error, as the CDR3 has no conserved phenylalanine or tryptophan at its end. The V and J genes are TRBV27 and TRBJ2-1; D may match TRBD1 or TRBD2 (5 bases each). Germline loops: CDR1 MNHEY, CDR2 SMNVEV (reference sequence). V was clipped by 5 bases and J by 2 bases, with 16 bases between them. The CDR3 is made up of 16 amino acids. This CDR3 is CASSLQYPGPYNEQFL. CDR3 in DNA: TGTGCCAGCAGTCTACAGTATCCGGGGCCCTACAATGAGCAGTTCCTC.

This sequence joins TRBV28 and TRBJ2-3, with 9 bases identical to TRBD2. The CDR3 totals 15 residues. Trimming removed 2 bases from V and 6 bases from J; junction bases left unmatched: 6. Germline V gene sequence: CDR1 MDHEN, CDR2 SYDVKM. The CDR3 reads CASSLGGRAGDTQYF. As DNA, the CDR3 is TGTGCCAGCAGTTTAGGCGGGAGGGCCGGGGATACGCAGTATTTT.

CDR3 nucleotide sequence: TGCGCCAGCAGCTTGGGGGGGCAAGAAGAGACCCAGTACTTC. It translates to CASSLGGQEETQYF. V usage is TRBV5-1 and J usage is TRBJ2-5; TRBD1 is a possible D gene (6 bases). The CDR3 spans 14 residues. V was pared by 0 bases and J by 3 bases, with 9 bases between. Germline CDR1 reads SGHRS; CDR2 reads YFSETQ.

The chain couples TRBV27 to TRBJ2-7; either TRBD1 or TRBD2 may supply D (5 bases each). V gave up 3 bases and J gave up 2 bases, with 11 bases separating them. This CDR3 spans 14 amino acids. CDR1 and CDR2 from the germline V gene are MNHEY and SMNVEV (reference sequence). The CDR3 sequence: CASSFGTQTYEQYF. The CDR3 DNA is TGTGCCAGCAGTTTCGGGACCCAGACCTACGAGCAGTACTTC.